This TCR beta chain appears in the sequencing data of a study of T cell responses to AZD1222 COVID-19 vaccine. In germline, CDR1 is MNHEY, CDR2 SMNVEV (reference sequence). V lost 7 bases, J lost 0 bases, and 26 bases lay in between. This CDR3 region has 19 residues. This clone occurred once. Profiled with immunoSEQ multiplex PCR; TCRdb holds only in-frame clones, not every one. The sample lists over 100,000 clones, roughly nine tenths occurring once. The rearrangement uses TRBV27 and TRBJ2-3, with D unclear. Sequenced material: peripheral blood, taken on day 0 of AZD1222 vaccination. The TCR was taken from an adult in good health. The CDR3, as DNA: TGTGCCAGCACCCCTCGACAACGATGGTCTGATCCTAGCACAGATACGCAGTATTTT. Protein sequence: CASTPRQRWSDPSTDTQYF.